Listed below are T cell receptor beta chains from one sample, sequenced in a study of blood T cell repertoires in COVID-19. The data were produced by immunoSEQ multiplex PCR, yet TCRdb's version contains in-frame clones alone and is incomplete. The sample lists around 150,000 clones; approximately 80% were seen once. What was sequenced was peripheral blood. The receptors derive from a woman aged 80 or over with acute or convalescent COVID-19. Both conserved end residues are trimmed from each CDR3.

TRBV2,ASQGTDLKQNTDTQY
TRBV28,ASSRDSRLGYEQY
TRBV19,ASSERRNSNQPQH
TRBV29-1,SPRLAGEPNTQY
TRBV18,ASSRTGATEAF
TRBV6-5,ASSPLSGAEAF
TRBV5-1,ASSLGGNEQF
TRBV18,ASSEGEGNTIY
TRBV3-1/TRBV3-2,ASSHTGRGANEQY
TRBV5-1,ASSLGGYYEQY
TRBV7-9,ASTPLEDLQEKLF
TRBV5-1,ASSPILTGIDTEAF
TRBV4-1,ASSQAGLEVTGELF
TRBV6-2/TRBV6-3,ASSRSGSRADTQY
TRBV2,ASRRDRGQGQPQH
TRBV13,ASSAWTVNYGYT
TRBV18,ASSPFAGLNTEAF
TRBV11-3,ASSLGAGTAADTQY
TRBV19,ASSTRTGTYQYGYT
TRBV5-1,ASSFGQGGEQY
TRBV10-3,AISPGQETQY
TRBV7-9,ASSLRGDTGELF
TRBV9,ASSVVPDRGSEQF